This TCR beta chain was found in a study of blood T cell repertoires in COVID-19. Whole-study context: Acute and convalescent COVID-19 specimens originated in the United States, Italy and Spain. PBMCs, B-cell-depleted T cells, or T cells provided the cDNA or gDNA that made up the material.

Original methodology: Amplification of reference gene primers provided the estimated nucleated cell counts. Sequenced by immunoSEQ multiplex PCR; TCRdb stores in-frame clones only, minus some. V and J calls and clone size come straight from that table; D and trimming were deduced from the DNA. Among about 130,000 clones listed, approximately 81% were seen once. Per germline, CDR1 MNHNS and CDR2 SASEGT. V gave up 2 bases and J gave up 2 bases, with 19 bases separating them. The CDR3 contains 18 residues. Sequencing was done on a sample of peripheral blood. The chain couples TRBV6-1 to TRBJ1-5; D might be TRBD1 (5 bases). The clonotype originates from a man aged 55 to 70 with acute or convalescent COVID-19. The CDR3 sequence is CASSESPFDSLGNQPQHF. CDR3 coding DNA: TGTGCCAGCAGTGAAAGTCCTTTCGACAGTCTGGGCAATCAGCCCCAGCATTTT.